This T cell receptor beta chain was sequenced during a study of blood T cells in healthy people across ages. The study's findings and limits: Diversity figures derived from one million T cells were judged to underestimate the true value.

Together with a sample-barcoded 5' primer, a J-beta primer mix was included in a second PCR lasting 7 to 11 cycles. The authors tagged each cDNA molecule using a template-switch adaptor with 12 random nucleotides. TCRdb redid the calling of the 5' RACE reads with MiXCR, one entry per CDR3 protein. The sample shows 800,000 to 950,000 distinct CDR3 sequences, 25% to 35% of them seen only once. There are a few counts of this clonotype. Antigen: not known. Per germline, CDR1 SGHTA and CDR2 FQGNSA. V was clipped by 1 base and J by 9 bases, with 10 bases between them. This CDR3 is 14 amino acids long. This same sample was also part of a study on T cells of mothers and their children. According to that study: The output of TCR recombination is shaped by thymic selection similarly in related and unrelated pairs. Overlap in related mother-child pairs always slightly exceeded unrelated pairs, never significantly.

The sequence was obtained from a woman in her forties in good health. The chain carries TRBV7-2 and TRBJ1-6; D remains ambiguous. The sample consisted of blood. The CDR3 DNA sequence: TGTGCCAGCAGCTTAGTTCCCGATCGTTCACCCCTCCACTTT. It translates to CASSLVPDRSPLHF.